Below are 16 T cell receptor beta chains sequenced from a single sample in a study of T cells in narcolepsy. Repertoires were generated with immunoSEQ multiplex PCR, while TCRdb's copy carries only in-frame clones and drops some. Here the sample spans 27,000 or so clones, about 89% being singletons. Sequenced material: CD45RA- memory CD4+ T cells from PBMCs. The receptor source for this set is a human donor with narcolepsy.

This chain links TRBV9 with TRBJ1-3; maybe TRBD1 (6 bases). CDR3 length equals 17 residues. V lost 2 bases to trimming and J lost 0 bases, with 15 bases between them. CDR1 and CDR2 from the germline V gene are SGDLS and YYNGEE. The CDR3 bases are TGTGCCAGCAGCGTCACCGGGACATTGTTCTCTGGAAACACCATATATTTT. Its protein product is CASSVTGTLFSGNTIYF.

This chain links TRBV4-2 with TRBJ1-5, with 9 bases that match TRBD1. Trimming took 4 bases from V and 4 from J; bases not matched to a gene: 5. The CDR3 totals 15 residues. The germline CDR1 and CDR2 sequences are LGHNA and YNFKEQ. The CDR3 region is CASSLNDRGNQPQHF. DNA of the CDR3: TGTGCCAGCAGCCTAAACGACAGGGGGAATCAGCCCCAGCATTTT.

The chain couples TRBV14 to TRBJ1-6; no clear D gene. This CDR3 has 14 amino acids. Trimming stripped 3 bases from V and 8 bases from J, with 11 bases between. In germline, CDR1 is SGHDN, CDR2 FVKESK. The CDR3 DNA follows: TGTGCCAGCAGCCAGGGTTTCGCGTATTCACCCCTCCACTTT. Its translation: CASSQGFAYSPLHF.

The chain uses TRBV2 and TRBJ2-3; TRBD2 matches 12 bases. This CDR3 spans 15 amino acids. J gave up 4 bases and V 6 bases, and 5 bases lay outside the gene matches. CDR1 and CDR2 (germline): SNHLY, FYNNEI. The CDR3 DNA reads TGTGCCAGCAGATTCGGACTAGCGGGGTCAGATACGCAGTATTTT. It translates to CASRFGLAGSDTQYF.

The rearrangement joins TRBV12-5 to TRBJ1-5; possible D gene TRBD1, 6 bases. V gave up 4 bases and J gave up 0 bases, with 16 bases separating them. This CDR3 comprises 17 residues. CDR1 and CDR2 (germline): LGHNT, FRNRAP. The CDR3 bases are TGTGCTAGTGGTTCACCCGGGGGCTTCTATAGCAATCAGCCCCAGCATTTT. Protein product: CASGSPGGFYSNQPQHF.

This chain joins TRBV10-1 and TRBJ1-2; 7 bases match TRBD1. Germline V lookup: CDR1 WNHNN, CDR2 SYGVQD (reference sequence). There are 12 residues in the CDR3. The trim removed 6 bases at V and 4 bases at J, leaving 2 bases unmatched. CDR3 protein: CASSRDSYGYTF. In DNA, the CDR3 is TGCGCCAGCAGCCGGGACAGCTATGGCTACACCTTC.

The V gene is TRBV5-1, the J gene TRBJ1-2; tentative D call: TRBD1 (6 bases). The V end was cut by 1 base, the J end by 5 bases, with 9 bases between. Per the germline V gene, CDR1 is SGHRS and CDR2 is YFSETQ. This CDR3 has 13 residues. CDR3 DNA sequence: TGCGCCAGCAGCTTGACAGGGCCTTATGGCTACACCTTC. Translated: CASSLTGPYGYTF.

The CDR3 region has the DNA TGTGCCATCAGTTTCGACAGGGCGGGTGGCTACACCTTC. Protein: CAISFDRAGGYTF. The rearrangement links TRBV10-3 to TRBJ1-2; 7 nucleotides match TRBD1. Germline loops: CDR1 ENHRY, CDR2 SYGVKD. This CDR3 spans 13 amino acids. The V segment lost 5 bases and the J segment 7 bases; nucleotides outside the gene matches: 7.

This clone was observed once. This chain connects TRBV4-1 to TRBJ1-2; 7 bases match TRBD1. The CDR3 is made up of 16 amino acids. V shed 1 base, J shed 2 bases, and the junction held 7 bases outside the gene matches. Germline loops: CDR1 MGHRA, CDR2 YSYEKL. This chain's CDR3 is CASSQVATGQNYGYTF. In DNA form, the CDR3 reads TGCGCCAGCAGCCAAGTTGCAACGGGACAGAACTATGGCTACACCTTC.

This clone has more than one count but fewer than ten. V usage is TRBV6-5 and J usage is TRBJ1-1; TRBD1 matches at 7 bases. V lost 7 bases, J lost 4 bases, and 12 bases stayed unmatched. The germline CDR1 and CDR2 sequences are MNHEY and SVGAGI. The CDR3 contains 15 residues. The CDR3 loop is CASTVRPNRGTEAFF. CDR3 bases: TGTGCCAGCACTGTAAGGCCGAACAGGGGCACTGAAGCTTTCTTT.

The CDR3 nucleotides read TGTGCCAGCAGTCCCTCTTGGCGGGGGGCTGGTGGAACCCAGTACTTC. Translated: CASSPSWRGAGGTQYF. The chain couples TRBV4-2 to TRBJ2-5, with TRBD2 identical over 8 bases. V lost 6 bases, J lost 8 bases, and 17 bases stayed unmatched. From germline, CDR1 is LGHNA and CDR2 YNFKEQ. The CDR3 is made up of 16 amino acids.

The chain links TRBV5-6 to TRBJ2-7; 9 positions agree with TRBD1. The germline V gene has CDR1 SGHDT and CDR2 YYEEEE. V lost 1 base to trimming and J lost 4 bases; unmatched junction nucleotides: 12. The CDR3 is 17 residues long. The CDR3 is CASSLYTGTGIEYEQYF. The CDR3 DNA sequence: TGTGCCAGCAGCTTGTATACTGGGACAGGGATAGAGTACGAGCAGTACTTC.

CDR3 protein: CATSERESTGELFF. The DNA for the CDR3 is TGTGCCACCAGCGAGAGGGAGAGCACCGGGGAGCTGTTTTTT. The V and J genes are TRBV15 and TRBJ2-2; D is perhaps TRBD2 (5 bases). This CDR3 has 14 residues. Looked up from germline, CDR1 is LNHNV and CDR2 is YYDKDF (reference sequence). The V and J ends lost 5 bases and 4 bases respectively, with 11 bases between them.

This clone came up once. An end of the junction does not agree with germline; a read error may underlie this. The rearrangement joins TRBV27 to TRBJ1-2; no firm D call. Germline V gene data show CDR1 as MNHEY and CDR2 as SMNVEV (reference sequence). This CDR3 spans 14 amino acids. This CDR3 is CASSLSGGGRPAHF. The DNA for the CDR3 is TGTGCCAGCAGTTTAAGTGGTGGCGGGCGACCGGCCCACTTC.

The V and J genes are TRBV5-6 and TRBJ2-5; no definite D call. CDR1 and CDR2 from the germline V gene are SGHDT and YYEEEE. The CDR3 is made up of 15 amino acids. With 0 bases removed from V and 5 bases from J, the gap between germline ends came to 14 bases. The CDR3 is CASSLGWKGSETQYF. The DNA of the CDR3 is TGTGCCAGCAGCTTGGGATGGAAGGGCAGTGAGACCCAGTACTTC.

The rearrangement uses TRBV10-3 and TRBJ2-4; D assignment may be TRBD1 or TRBD2 (5 bases each). The germline V gene has CDR1 ENHRY and CDR2 SYGVKD. The CDR3 has 16 residues. Trimming cost V 4 bases and J 5 bases, with 18 bases left between them. CDR3 sequence reads: CAISAGQGGGENIQYF. The DNA for the CDR3 is TGTGCCATCAGTGCGGGGCAGGGTGGGGGTGAAAACATTCAGTACTTC.